This T cell receptor beta chain came from a study of T-cell reconstitution after alpha-beta-depleted transplantation in children. Notes on the study in general: At one year after transplant, newly produced T cells mostly accounted for T-cell counts and diversity. Some patients showed high day-60 TCRbeta diversity, which derived from surviving recipient T cells and thymic progenitors. Reports say that about two months after transplant, the alpha-beta T cells came out of several hundred graft clones that had expanded.

Preparation of the TCRbeta library involved a method that used unique molecular identifiers. Via MiXCR, TCRdb re-called the PCR reads, giving one row per CDR3 protein. Of around 580,000 distinct CDR3 sequences listed, around 27% are singletons. CDR3 length: 12 residues. Germline loops: CDR1 SGHRS, CDR2 YFSETQ. V was trimmed by 3 bases and J by 4 bases, leaving 7 bases between them. For this clonotype: Its antigen is not identified.

This material consisted of PBMCs, taken before TCRalphabeta/CD19-depleted stem cell transplant. The sequence was collected from a boy under two years old with Wiskott-Aldrich syndrome, due to receive a stem cell transplant. The chain combines TRBV5-1 with TRBJ1-2; D is perhaps TRBD1 (5 bases). The CDR3 region has the DNA TGCGCCAGCAGCTGGGGGACCTATGGCTACACCTTC. Its translation is CASSWGTYGYTF.